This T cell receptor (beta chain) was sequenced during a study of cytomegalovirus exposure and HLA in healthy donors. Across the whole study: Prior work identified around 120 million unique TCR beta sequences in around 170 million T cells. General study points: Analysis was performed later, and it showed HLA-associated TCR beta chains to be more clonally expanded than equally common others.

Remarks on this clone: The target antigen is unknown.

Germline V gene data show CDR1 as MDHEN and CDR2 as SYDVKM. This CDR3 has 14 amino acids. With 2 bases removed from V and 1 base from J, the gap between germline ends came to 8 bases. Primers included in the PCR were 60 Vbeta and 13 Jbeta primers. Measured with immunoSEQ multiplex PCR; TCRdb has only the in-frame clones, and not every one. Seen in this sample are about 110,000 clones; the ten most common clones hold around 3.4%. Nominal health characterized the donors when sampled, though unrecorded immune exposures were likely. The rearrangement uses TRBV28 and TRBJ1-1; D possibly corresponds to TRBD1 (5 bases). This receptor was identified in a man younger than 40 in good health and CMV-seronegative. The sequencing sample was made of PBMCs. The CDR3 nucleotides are TGTGCCAGCAGTTTAGCAGGGCGGAACACTGAAGCTTTCTTT. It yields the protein CASSLAGRNTEAFF. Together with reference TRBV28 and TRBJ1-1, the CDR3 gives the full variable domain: DVKVTQSSRYLVKRTGEKVFLECVQDMDHENMFWYRQDPGLGLRLIYFSYDVKMKEKGDIPEGYSVSREKKERFSLILESASTNQTSMYLCASSLAGRNTEAFFGQGTRLTVV.